The 13 T cell receptor beta chains in this list originate from one sample, sequenced in a study of blood T cell repertoires in COVID-19. Measured with immunoSEQ multiplex PCR; TCRdb has only the in-frame clones, and not every one. The data hold about 350,000 clones, with roughly 86% observed a single time. What was sequenced was PBMCs or T cells enriched from blood (not recorded which). The receptors stem from a woman aged 25 to 39 who had been exposed to COVID-19.

V is TRBV24-1 and J is TRBJ2-1; 10 bases fit TRBD2. V dropped 4 bases and J dropped 1; count of bases not matched to a gene: 3. Per the germline V gene, CDR1 is KGHDR and CDR2 is SFDVKD. The CDR3 is made up of 16 amino acids. The CDR3 loop reads CATSDPTSGSYNEQFF. For the CDR3, the DNA is TGTGCCACCAGTGACCCGACTAGCGGGTCCTACAATGAGCAGTTCTTC.

The rearrangement links TRBV28 to TRBJ2-5; tentative D call: TRBD1 (5 bases). Looked up from germline, CDR1 is MDHEN and CDR2 is SYDVKM. The CDR3 is 13 residues long. V lost 4 bases to trimming and J lost 1 base, with 7 bases between them. CDR3 loop: CASSWTSQETQYF. CDR3 DNA sequence: TGTGCCAGCAGTTGGACAAGCCAAGAGACCCAGTACTTC.

The rearrangement joins TRBV19 to TRBJ1-1, with D uncertain. The CDR3 loop spans 15 amino acids. Looked up from germline, CDR1 is LNHDA and CDR2 is SQIVND (reference sequence). Trimming shortened V by 5 bases and J by 6 bases, and 19 bases separated the two germline ends. The CDR3 DNA is TGTGCCAGTAGTGACACCCAATGGAGGGATCCTGAAGCTTTCTTT. Translation gives CASSDTQWRDPEAFF.

The chain has TRBV9 and TRBJ1-2; D is uncertain. Trimming pared 5 bases from V and 2 bases from J, leaving 10 bases between. The germline V gene has CDR1 SGDLS and CDR2 YYNGEE. The CDR3 loop spans 13 amino acids. CDR3 amino acids: CASSLTENYGYTF. The CDR3 nucleotides are TGTGCCAGCAGTCTTACAGAGAACTATGGCTACACCTTC.

The count of this clone is one. The rearrangement joins TRBV19 to TRBJ2-7, with a tentative D call TRBD2 (6 bases). The CDR3 is made up of 14 amino acids. The germline V gene encodes CDR1 LNHDA and CDR2 SQIVND (reference sequence). Deletions cut 1 base from V and 4 bases from J, with 11 bases between. The CDR3 nucleotides are TGTGCCAGTAGTATAGCGGGAGCTCGGTACGAGCAGTACTTC. Translated, it gives CASSIAGARYEQYF.

This chain joins TRBV7-9 and TRBJ2-2; weak D call: TRBD1 (6 bases). With 5 bases removed from V and 4 bases from J, the gap between germline ends came to 14 bases. Per the germline V gene, CDR1 is SEHNR and CDR2 is FQNEAQ (reference sequence). The CDR3 loop spans 15 amino acids. The CDR3 nucleotides are TGTGCCAGCAGCCCCTCCCAGGGGAGCACCGGGGAGCTGTTTTTT. Translated: CASSPSQGSTGELFF. The complete variable domain, with remaining parts taken from reference TRBV7-9 and TRBJ2-2, reads DTGVSQNPRHKITKRGQNVTFRCDPISEHNRLYWYRQTLGQGPEFLTYFQNEAQLEKSRLLSDRFSAERPKGSFSTLEIQRTEQGDSAMYLCASSPSQGSTGELFFGEGSRLTVL.

The chain joins TRBV5-1 to TRBJ1-2; TRBD1 aligns across 7 bases. The CDR3 covers 17 residues. V lost 0 bases, J lost 7 bases, and 15 bases stayed unmatched. The germline V gene has CDR1 SGHRS and CDR2 YFSETQ. The chain's CDR3 is CASSLGGTASAYSGYTF. The CDR3 DNA reads TGCGCCAGCAGCTTGGGTGGGACAGCTTCCGCGTATAGTGGCTACACCTTC.

V is TRBV3-1 (or the pseudogene TRBV3-2) and J is TRBJ2-1, with TRBD2 matching 10 bases. V shed 4 bases, J shed 5 bases, and the junction held 5 bases outside the gene matches. Germline V gives CDR1 LGHDT, CDR2 YNNKEL (reference sequence). The CDR3 length is 15 residues. The chain's CDR3 is CASSRAGGLNNEQFF. CDR3 nucleotides: TGTGCCAGCAGCCGAGCGGGAGGGCTCAACAATGAGCAGTTCTTC.

This clone appeared a single time. The chain uses TRBV29-1 and TRBJ1-2; the match to TRBD1 covers 12 bases. The CDR3 loop spans 17 amino acids. V lost 0 bases, J lost 4 bases, and 9 bases stayed unmatched. The germline gives CDR1 SQVTM, CDR2 ANQGSEA. For the CDR3, the DNA is TGCAGCGTTGAAGATCGGGGACAGGGGGCGTCCAGCTATGGCTACACCTTC. Its translation: CSVEDRGQGASSYGYTF.

The V and J genes are TRBV5-1 and TRBJ2-2, with D perhaps matching TRBD2 (6 bases). The CDR3 runs to 16 residues. Germline loops: CDR1 SGHRS, CDR2 YFSETQ. Trimming pared 4 bases from V and 1 base from J, leaving 14 bases between. The CDR3 here is CASSPLRELNTGELFF. The CDR3 DNA sequence: TGCGCCAGCAGCCCCCTCCGGGAGTTGAACACCGGGGAGCTGTTTTTT.

The genes are TRBV19 and TRBJ2-5; the match to TRBD2 covers 8 bases. The junction had 8 bases not matched to a gene; V was cut back by 3 bases and J by 5 bases. The CDR3 runs to 15 residues. Per the germline V gene, CDR1 is LNHDA and CDR2 is SQIVND (reference sequence). In nucleotides, the CDR3 is TGTGCCAGTAGTATTGGGAGCGGGGGCGACGAGACCCAGTACTTC. Amino acid sequence: CASSIGSGGDETQYF.

The J gene is TRBJ2-2, the V gene TRBV5-1; possible D gene TRBD1, 5 bases. V lost 0 bases and J lost 7, with 10 bases in between. The germline gives CDR1 SGHRS, CDR2 YFSETQ. The CDR3 is 14 residues long. Here the CDR3 reads CASSLGWGGGELFF. The CDR3 DNA sequence: TGCGCCAGCAGCTTGGGCTGGGGCGGCGGGGAGCTGTTTTTT.

This sequence joins TRBV5-1 and TRBJ2-2, with 10 positions matching TRBD2. CDR1 and CDR2 from the germline V gene are SGHRS and YFSETQ. The CDR3 totals 17 residues. The V gene end was trimmed by 4 bases and the J gene end by 1 base; junction bases not matched to a gene: 7. The chain's CDR3 is CASSPRVAGGNTGELFF. CDR3 DNA sequence: TGCGCCAGCAGCCCCAGGGTAGCGGGAGGGAACACCGGGGAGCTGTTTTTT.